The 19 T cell receptor beta chains in this list originate from one sample, sequenced in a study of T cells in Graves' hyperthyroidism and ophthalmopathy. There were TCR beta CDR3 regions amplified from RNA transcripts. Carried out on the TCR CDR3, a first-round RT-PCR used the HTBI primer set. Each CDR3 protein is one row after TCRdb ran MiXCR on the multiplex PCR reads. The profile covers some 500,000 distinct CDR3 sequences, with approximately 15% appearing a single time and about a sixth taken by the ten largest. Sequencing was performed on blood. These TCRs come from a woman aged 18-30 years with Graves' hyperthyroidism.

This clonotype has ten or more counts. The chain recombines TRBV27 with TRBJ2-1; D remains unclear. This CDR3 region has 11 residues. V lost 4 bases to trimming and J lost 10 bases, with 8 bases between them. Germline CDR1 reads MNHEY; CDR2 reads SMNVEV (reference sequence). In DNA, the CDR3 is TGTGCCAGCAGTTCGAGAAGGGAGCAGTTCTTC. Protein sequence: CASSSRREQFF.

This clonotype has only a few counts. The gene calls are TRBV15 and TRBJ1-2; D not resolved. Germline lookup yields CDR1 LNHNV and CDR2 YYDKDF (reference sequence). CDR3 length equals 14 residues. Between the trimmed V and J ends, which lost 1 base and 3 bases, there was a span of 9 bases. This CDR3 is CATSRGRVDYGYTF. The CDR3 DNA is TGTGCCACCAGCAGAGGGCGGGTAGACTATGGCTACACCTTC.

This clonotype was observed many times. The chain carries TRBV6-1 and TRBJ1-4, with a tentative D call TRBD1 (5 bases). V lost 8 bases, J lost 4 bases, and 17 bases lay in between. The CDR3 spans 15 residues. Looked up from germline, CDR1 is MNHNS and CDR2 is SASEGT. As DNA, the CDR3 is TGTGCCAGCGGGAAGGGCACAGGCCTTAATGAAAAACTGTTTTTT. It translates to CASGKGTGLNEKLFF.

This clonotype was recorded many times. The chain combines TRBV12-5 with TRBJ1-1; no reliable D call. V gave up 6 bases and J gave up 5 bases, with 13 bases separating them. This CDR3 spans 13 amino acids. Germline lookup yields CDR1 LGHNT and CDR2 FRNRAP. The CDR3 loop reads CASGPSKGTEAFF. In nucleotides, the CDR3 is TGTGCTAGTGGGCCCTCTAAAGGAACTGAAGCTTTCTTT.

In its sample, this clonotype was seen many times. The genes are TRBV5-1 and TRBJ2-1; D gene unclear. CDR3 length: 13 residues. Trimming took off 0 bases at V and 8 bases at J, with 9 bases between the two ends. CDR1 is SGHRS and CDR2 is YFSETQ in the germline V gene. The CDR3 sequence is CASSLASRDEQFF. The CDR3 region has the DNA TGCGCCAGCAGCTTGGCTAGTAGGGATGAGCAGTTCTTC.

This clonotype came up many times. The gene calls are TRBV30 and TRBJ1-2; the D is unclear. With 4 bases removed from V and 7 bases from J, the gap between germline ends came to 13 bases. The germline V gene has CDR1 GTSNPN and CDR2 SVGIG (reference sequence). The CDR3 has 12 amino acids. DNA for the CDR3: TGTGCCTGGACCGATGAGGGATTTGGCTACACCTTC. As protein: CAWTDEGFGYTF. The full variable domain, completed using reference TRBV30 and TRBJ1-2, is SQTIHQWPATLVQPVGSPLSLECTVEGTSNPNLYWYRQAAGRGLQLLFYSVGIGQISSEVPQNLSASRPQDRQFILSSKKLLLSDSGFYLCAWTDEGFGYTFGSGTRLTVV.

To note about this clonotype: It may be a read error: a sequence one base away is much more abundant. The CDR3 spells CASSFRDREDSPLHF. The CDR3 nucleotides are TGTGCCAGCAGCTTCCGGGACAGGGAGGATTCACCCCTCCACTTT. The gene calls are TRBV5-5 and TRBJ1-6; TRBD1 agrees at 9 bases. V was clipped by 2 bases and J by 8 bases; unmatched bases: 5. This CDR3 is built from 15 residues. CDR1 SGHKS and CDR2 YYEKEE come from the germline V gene (reference sequence).

The chain is built from TRBV20-1 and TRBJ2-5, with D possibly called TRBD1 or TRBD2 (5 bases each). The CDR3 runs to 15 residues. The ends were cut back, 5 bases at V and 5 bases at J, with 21 bases in the middle. Germline lookup yields CDR1 DFQATT and CDR2 SNEGSKA (reference sequence). In nucleotides, the CDR3 is TGCAGTGCTCCTGGGGGACCCACGTCATCCGAGACCCAGTACTTC. Its translation is CSAPGGPTSSETQYF.

This clonotype was observed many times. The V call is TRBV7-8, the J call TRBJ2-1, with a possible D match to TRBD1 (5 bases). The CDR3 length is 13 residues. The germline gives CDR1 SGHVS, CDR2 FQNEAQ. Trimming cost V 1 base and J 6 bases, with 7 bases left between them. The CDR3 loop reads CASSLGQRNEQFF. CDR3 sequence (DNA): TGTGCCAGCAGCTTAGGACAGCGCAATGAGCAGTTCTTC.

This clonotype was picked up many times. The CDR3 region is CAWGAPSENYGYTF. The CDR3 coding sequence is TGTGCCTGGGGTGCCCCCAGTGAGAACTATGGCTACACCTTC. The J gene is TRBJ1-2, the V gene TRBV30; D is unclear. Germline CDR1 and CDR2: GTSNPN and SVGIG (reference sequence). There are 14 residues in the CDR3. The ends were cut back, 5 bases at V and 2 bases at J, with 15 bases in the middle.

This clonotype has only a few counts. The chain couples TRBV4-1 to TRBJ1-2; tentative D call: TRBD1 (5 bases). V lost 3 bases and J lost 4, with 24 bases in between. Germline-derived CDR1 and CDR2 are MGHRA and YSYEKL. This CDR3 contains 18 residues. The CDR3 sequence is CASSQIIYKDRFIYGYTF. DNA of the CDR3: TGCGCCAGCAGCCAGATCATTTATAAAGACAGATTCATCTATGGCTACACCTTC.

Details on this clonotype: The junction and the germline gene differ at one end; a read error may be behind it. The chain's CDR3 is CNVDRGTEAFF. The DNA for the CDR3 is TGCAACGTTGATAGGGGCACTGAAGCTTTCTTT. J is TRBJ1-1 and V is TRBV29-1, with D maybe TRBD1 (5 bases). In germline, CDR1 is SQVTM, CDR2 ANQGSEA. CDR3 size: 11 residues.

This clonotype was recorded at least ten times. This sequence joins TRBV11-3 and TRBJ2-5; D unresolved. Germline CDR1 SGHNT, CDR2 YENEEA. This CDR3 has 12 residues. The V end was cut by 2 bases, the J end by 5 bases, with 6 bases between. CDR3: CASSLSFETQYF. Here the CDR3 DNA reads TGTGCCAGCAGCTTATCGTTTGAGACCCAGTACTTC.

This clonotype has a count of ten or more. CDR3 amino acids: CASSSGTASPYEQYV. The CDR3 DNA follows: TGTGCCAGCAGCTCGGGGACAGCGAGCCCATACGAGCAGTACGTC. The genes are TRBV7-2 and TRBJ2-7; the match to TRBD1 covers 7 bases. Looked up from germline, CDR1 is SGHTA and CDR2 is FQGNSA. The CDR3 has 15 residues. The V and J ends lost 4 bases and 4 bases, in that order; junction bases with no gene match: 10.

The chain couples TRBV7-6 to TRBJ2-1; the D is unclear. Trimming took 2 bases from V and 10 from J, leaving 9 bases between them. The CDR3 is 12 amino acids. Germline CDR1 is SGHVS and CDR2 is FNYEAQ. The CDR3, as DNA: TGTGCCAGCAGCTTATTGGGGTTAGAGCAGTTCTTC. It encodes CASSLLGLEQFF.

This clonotype has just a few counts. The chain couples TRBV3-1 to TRBJ1-3, with D possibly matching TRBD1 (6 bases). The V and J ends lost 5 bases and 4 bases respectively, with 15 bases between them. The CDR3 extends over 15 amino acids. The germline gives CDR1 LGHDT, CDR2 YNNKEL (reference sequence). The CDR3 reads CASSAVQGTGNTIYF. The CDR3 DNA is TGTGCCAGCAGCGCAGTACAGGGTACCGGAAACACCATATATTTT.

This clonotype appeared many times. The chain recombines TRBV6-1 with TRBJ1-1; a weak D match, TRBD1 (5 bases). The CDR3 spans 13 residues. Looked up from germline, CDR1 is MNHNS and CDR2 is SASEGT. With 4 bases removed from V and 0 bases from J, the gap between germline ends came to 6 bases. This chain's CDR3 is CASSATVNTEAFF. As DNA, the CDR3 is TGTGCCAGCAGTGCGACAGTGAACACTGAAGCTTTCTTT.

The chain carries TRBV30 and TRBJ2-7; TRBD2 agrees at 10 bases. The germline V gene has CDR1 GTSNPN and CDR2 SVGIG (reference sequence). The V gene end was trimmed by 5 bases and the J gene end by 2 bases; junction bases not matched to a gene: 3. This CDR3 spans 13 amino acids. CDR3 in DNA: TGTGCCTGGCGAGCGGGAGGGACCTACGAGCAGTACTTC. Amino acids: CAWRAGGTYEQYF.

This clonotype was counted many times. The chain links TRBV25-1 to TRBJ2-5, with D hard to call. Germline V lookup: CDR1 MGHDK, CDR2 SYGVNS. The V end lost 2 bases, the J end lost 1 base, and 8 bases lay between the germline ends. This CDR3 spans 14 amino acids. The CDR3 DNA follows: TGTGCCAGCAGTGAAGCGACGGTCCAAGAGACCCAGTACTTC. Translation gives CASSEATVQETQYF.